A single sample is the source of the 27 T cell receptor beta chains below, sequenced in a study of cytomegalovirus exposure and HLA in healthy donors. It was with 60 Vbeta and 13 Jbeta primers that the PCR ran. TCRdb's copy holds only in-frame clones and misses some; the assay was immunoSEQ multiplex PCR. The table records around 250,000 clones, approximately 80% of them present only once. The specimen was PBMCs. The receptors shown here come from an older woman in good health and CMV-seropositive.

This chain joins TRBV7-2 and TRBJ2-4; 7 bases fit TRBD2. After removal of 0 bases from V and 8 bases from J, the junction contained 10 bases not matched to a gene. CDR1 is SGHTA and CDR2 is FQGNSA in the germline V gene. The CDR3 is 16 residues long. The chain's CDR3 is CASSLAGVREGHIQYF. Written as DNA, the CDR3 is TGTGCCAGCAGCTTAGCTGGAGTCAGGGAGGGGCACATTCAGTACTTC.

This clone was seen a few times. CDR3 coding DNA: TGTGCCAGCAGTCTACGACTCGGACTAGCGGGAGAGCGGTACACCGGGGAGCTGTTTTTT. Protein: CASSLRLGLAGERYTGELFF. The chain links TRBV27 to TRBJ2-2; 13 bases line up with TRBD2. V shed 5 bases and J 3 bases; nucleotides not matched to a gene: 15. Per the germline V gene, CDR1 is MNHEY and CDR2 is SMNVEV (reference sequence). The CDR3 is 20 residues long.

This clone was detected once. CDR3: CASMRPGPSGNTIYF. In DNA form, the CDR3 reads TGTGCCAGTATGCGTCCAGGGCCCTCTGGAAACACCATATATTTT. The rearrangement uses TRBV19 and TRBJ1-3; TRBD1 might be the D (5 bases). The V end was cut by 7 bases, the J end by 0 bases, with 13 bases between. This CDR3 is 15 amino acids long. Germline CDR1 reads LNHDA; CDR2 reads SQIVND (reference sequence).

The chain is built from TRBV7-3 and TRBJ2-2, with 9 bases aligning to TRBD2. CDR1 is SGHTA and CDR2 is FQGTGA in the germline V gene. The CDR3 covers 16 residues. V was pared by 1 base and J by 5 bases, with 5 bases of the junction left unmatched. CDR3 DNA: TGTGCCAGCAGCTTAAGCGGGAGGGGCCAGACCGGGGAGCTGTTTTTT. This encodes CASSLSGRGQTGELFF. Looking up the rest from reference TRBV7-3 and TRBJ2-2 gives the full variable domain: GAGVSQTPSNKVTEKGKYVELRCDPISGHTALYWYRQSLGQGPEFLIYFQGTGAADDSGLPNDRFFAVRPEGSVSTLKIQRTERGDSAVYLCASSLSGRGQTGELFFGEGSRLTVL.

CDR3 bases: TGTGCCAGCAGATCCCAGGACAGGGTGGGGCGACTGCCCCAGCATTTT. Amino acids: CASRSQDRVGRLPQHF. V gene TRBV28 combines with J gene TRBJ1-5; 8 bases line up with TRBD1. With V trimmed by 6 bases and J by 9 bases, 16 bases remained unmatched. CDR3 length: 16 amino acids. The germline V gene has CDR1 MDHEN and CDR2 SYDVKM.

This sequence joins TRBV5-1 and TRBJ1-1, with TRBD1 as a possible D gene (6 bases). This CDR3 is 14 amino acids long. Germline CDR1 reads SGHRS; CDR2 reads YFSETQ. Trimming cost V 2 bases and J 3 bases, with 11 bases left between them. The DNA of the CDR3 is TGCGCCAGCAGCTTACAGGGTTCGGACACTGAAGCTTTCTTT. Amino acids: CASSLQGSDTEAFF.

The chain employs TRBV10-1 and TRBJ2-3, with TRBD2 matching over 14 bases. The length of the CDR3 is 16 residues. Germline CDR1 and CDR2: WNHNN and SYGVQD (reference sequence). Losses at the gene ends were 3 bases for V and 6 bases for J; bases not matched to a gene: 5. The CDR3 DNA follows: TGCGCCAGCAGTGATTCGAGGACTAGCGGGAGGGATACGCAGTATTTT. This codes for CASSDSRTSGRDTQYF.

The rearrangement joins TRBV5-1 to TRBJ1-2; tentatively, D is TRBD1 (6 bases). The ends were cut back, 0 bases at V and 7 bases at J, with 10 bases in the middle. In germline, CDR1 is SGHRS, CDR2 YFSETQ. This CDR3 spans 13 amino acids. CDR3 bases: TGCGCCAGCAGCTTGGAAGGGGGGGCTGGCTACACCTTC. It codes for CASSLEGGAGYTF.

The CDR3 DNA is TGTGCCAGCAGCTCGGGACAGGGGGCCCAAGAGACCCAGTACTTC. Translation gives CASSSGQGAQETQYF. The chain recombines TRBV5-5 with TRBJ2-5; TRBD1 aligns across 12 bases. Losses at the gene ends were 3 bases for V and 1 base for J; bases not matched to a gene: 1. This CDR3 spans 15 amino acids. Germline CDR1 and CDR2: SGHKS and YYEKEE (reference sequence).

The chain combines TRBV27 with TRBJ2-7, with 7 bases lining up with TRBD1. Looked up from germline, CDR1 is MNHEY and CDR2 is SMNVEV (reference sequence). Germline trimming cut 2 bases from V and 1 base from J; bases unmatched to any gene: 5. This CDR3 spans 15 amino acids. The CDR3 sequence is CASSLETGASYEQYF. CDR3 in DNA: TGTGCCAGCAGTTTAGAAACAGGGGCTTCCTACGAGCAGTACTTC.

V is TRBV6-5 and J is TRBJ2-7, with 7 bases lining up with TRBD1. The CDR3 is 13 amino acids. Looked up from germline, CDR1 is MNHEY and CDR2 is SVGAGI. V shed 3 bases and J 6 bases; nucleotides not matched to a gene: 5. The CDR3 reads CASSYDRVGEQYF. Written as DNA, the CDR3 is TGTGCCAGCAGTTATGACAGGGTAGGCGAGCAGTACTTC.

About this clone itself: An end of the junction does not agree with germline; a read error may underlie this. The gene calls are TRBV7-9 and TRBJ1-1, with 8 positions matching TRBD1. The V gene's germline CDR1 is SEHNR and CDR2 FQNEAQ (reference sequence). The CDR3 runs to 14 residues. CDR3 loop: CSSSLGQGYTEAFF. CDR3 bases: TGTTCCAGCAGCTTAGGACAGGGATACACTGAAGCTTTCTTT. Filled out from reference TRBV7-9 and TRBJ1-1, the complete variable domain reads DTGVSQNPRHKITKRGQNVTFRCDPISEHNRLYWYRQTLGQGPEFLTYFQNEAQLEKSRLLSDRFSAERPKGSFSTLEIQRTEQGDSAMYLCSSSLGQGYTEAFFGQGTRLTVV.

To note about this clone: At one end, the junction sequence differs from germline, possibly due to a read error. The J gene is TRBJ1-4, the V gene TRBV19; D remains unclear. This CDR3 contains 17 residues. Germline V gene lookup returns CDR1 LNHDA and CDR2 SQIVND (reference sequence). CDR3 region: CASRIVDGTPGNEKLFF. The DNA for the CDR3 is TGTGCCAGTAGAATAGTCGACGGAACCCCGGGGAATGAAAAACTGTTTTTT. The complete variable domain, with remaining parts taken from reference TRBV19 and TRBJ1-4, reads DGGITQSPKYLFRKEGQNVTLSCEQNLNHDAMYWYRQDPGQGLRLIYYSQIVNDFQKGDIAEGYSVSREKKESFPLTVTSAQKNPTAFYLCASRIVDGTPGNEKLFFGSGTQLSVL.

The chain is built from TRBV28 and TRBJ2-1; D might be TRBD2 (6 bases). Trimming removed 10 bases from V and 9 bases from J, with 16 bases in between. Germline CDR1 and CDR2: MDHEN and SYDVKM. This CDR3 spans 12 amino acids. For the CDR3, the DNA is TGTGCCACCTCTAGCGACCGGGGTGAGCAGTTCTTC. Protein sequence: CATSSDRGEQFF.

The chain links TRBV5-6 to TRBJ2-5; 12 nucleotides match TRBD2. The end of the DNA fits TRBJ2-7 better, so the J call may be wrong. This CDR3 is 16 amino acids long. Germline loops: CDR1 SGHDT, CDR2 YYEEEE. The CDR3 DNA follows: TGTGCCAGCAGCTCCCGACTAGCGGGAGTAACCTACGAGCAGTACTTC. Translated, it gives CASSSRLAGVTYEQYF.

The chain uses TRBV5-4 and TRBJ2-5; 7 bases match TRBD1. Germline CDR1 and CDR2: SGHNT and YYREEE (reference sequence). V shed 4 bases, J shed 4 bases, and the junction held 4 bases outside the gene matches. The CDR3 totals 13 residues. CDR3 protein: CASSLNRGETQYF. CDR3 coding DNA: TGTGCCAGCAGCCTAAACAGGGGAGAGACCCAGTACTTC.

The chain recombines TRBV6-6 with TRBJ1-5; 7 bases are shared with TRBD1. The CDR3 has 14 residues. Trimming at V came to 6 bases and at J to 2 bases, leaving 4 bases not matched to a gene. In germline, CDR1 is MNHNY, CDR2 SVGAGI (reference sequence). This CDR3 is CASRRGQGNQPQHF. Here the CDR3 DNA reads TGTGCCAGCAGACGCGGACAGGGCAATCAGCCCCAGCATTTT.

The gene calls are TRBV7-2 and TRBJ1-3; perhaps TRBD1 as D (5 bases). Germline assignment: CDR1 SGHTA and CDR2 FQGNSA. Deletions cut 4 bases from V and 2 bases from J, with 9 bases between. The CDR3 runs 14 residues. The CDR3 DNA sequence: TGTGCCAGCAGCTCAGGGATGGCTGGAAACACCATATATTTT. Translating gives CASSSGMAGNTIYF.

The chain couples TRBV4-1 to TRBJ2-3; D might be TRBD2 (6 bases). Deletions cut 0 bases from V and 5 bases from J, with 15 bases between. Per germline, CDR1 MGHRA and CDR2 YSYEKL. CDR3 length: 16 residues. CDR3 nucleotide sequence: TGCGCCAGCAGCCAAGATGGAGGGGTGTGGGTAGATACGCAGTATTTT. Translating gives CASSQDGGVWVDTQYF.

In this sample, this clone turned up once. The rearrangement uses TRBV9 and TRBJ2-3, with 7 bases fitting TRBD1. V trimming: 4 bases; J trimming: 0 bases; junction bases outside the gene matches: 11. The CDR3 has 17 residues. Germline V gene sequence: CDR1 SGDLS, CDR2 YYNGEE. The CDR3 region has the DNA TGTGCCAGCAGCCCACACCGAGCGACAGGGAGCACAGATACGCAGTATTTT. This gives the protein CASSPHRATGSTDTQYF.

The chain uses TRBV6-5 and TRBJ2-7; no clear D gene. CDR1 is MNHEY, CDR2 SVGAGI, per germline. Trimming cost V 6 bases and J 0 bases, with 15 bases left between them. There are 15 residues in the CDR3. Here the CDR3 reads CASRTVSGSSYEQYF. Written as DNA, the CDR3 is TGTGCCAGCAGAACAGTCTCCGGCTCCTCCTACGAGCAGTACTTC.

The chain links TRBV18 to TRBJ2-5; D is possibly TRBD1 (6 bases). Per the germline V gene, CDR1 is KGHSH and CDR2 is LQKENI. The ends were cut back, 2 bases at V and 1 base at J, with 14 bases in the middle. The CDR3 runs 16 residues. The CDR3, as DNA: TGTGCCAGCTCACCATCGGATGGGGGCCTCCAAGAGACCCAGTACTTC. Its translation: CASSPSDGGLQETQYF.

The CDR3 coding sequence is TGTGCCAGCAGTTACTCGATCCAGGGTAGGACCTACGAGCAGTACTTC. It codes for CASSYSIQGRTYEQYF. The chain is built from TRBV6-5 and TRBJ2-7; weak D call: TRBD1 (5 bases). Germline CDR1 reads MNHEY; CDR2 reads SVGAGI. V lost 0 bases and J lost 2, with 14 bases in between. This CDR3 spans 16 amino acids.

This chain joins TRBV19 and TRBJ2-1, with 7 bases that match TRBD2. From germline, CDR1 is LNHDA and CDR2 SQIVND (reference sequence). The ends lost 7 bases at V and 8 bases at J; junction bases unmatched: 8. The CDR3 length is 13 residues. CDR3 protein: CASKVGGRDEQFF. The CDR3 region has the DNA TGTGCCAGTAAAGTTGGAGGGAGGGATGAGCAGTTCTTC. Full variable domain (outside the CDR3, taken from reference TRBV19 and TRBJ2-1): DGGITQSPKYLFRKEGQNVTLSCEQNLNHDAMYWYRQDPGQGLRLIYYSQIVNDFQKGDIAEGYSVSREKKESFPLTVTSAQKNPTAFYLCASKVGGRDEQFFGPGTRLTVL.

The gene calls are TRBV2 and TRBJ1-2; a weak D match, TRBD1 (5 bases). Germline lookup yields CDR1 SNHLY and CDR2 FYNNEI. The V gene lost 4 bases and the J gene lost 4 bases, with 10 bases spanning the gap. The CDR3 has 13 amino acids. DNA of the CDR3: TGTGCCAGCAGTGGGGGCAGCCTCTATGGCTACACCTTC. Translating gives CASSGGSLYGYTF.

This rearrangement joins TRBV28 to TRBJ1-1, with D perhaps matching TRBD1 (5 bases). Looked up from germline, CDR1 is MDHEN and CDR2 is SYDVKM. V was shortened by 1 base and J by 7 bases, with 7 bases between the two germline ends. The CDR3 covers 12 residues. DNA for the CDR3: TGTGCCAGCAGTTTATTGCAGGGTGAAGCTTTCTTT. It translates to CASSLLQGEAFF.

The chain is built from TRBV5-1 and TRBJ2-1; TRBD2 agrees at 8 bases. The CDR3 is made up of 15 amino acids. Germline trimming cut 5 bases from V and 7 bases from J; bases unmatched to any gene: 11. Germline V gene lookup returns CDR1 SGHRS and CDR2 YFSETQ. CDR3 amino acids: CASSREGGGRNEQFF. The CDR3 coding sequence is TGCGCCAGCAGTCGGGAGGGAGGAGGGAGGAATGAGCAGTTCTTC.